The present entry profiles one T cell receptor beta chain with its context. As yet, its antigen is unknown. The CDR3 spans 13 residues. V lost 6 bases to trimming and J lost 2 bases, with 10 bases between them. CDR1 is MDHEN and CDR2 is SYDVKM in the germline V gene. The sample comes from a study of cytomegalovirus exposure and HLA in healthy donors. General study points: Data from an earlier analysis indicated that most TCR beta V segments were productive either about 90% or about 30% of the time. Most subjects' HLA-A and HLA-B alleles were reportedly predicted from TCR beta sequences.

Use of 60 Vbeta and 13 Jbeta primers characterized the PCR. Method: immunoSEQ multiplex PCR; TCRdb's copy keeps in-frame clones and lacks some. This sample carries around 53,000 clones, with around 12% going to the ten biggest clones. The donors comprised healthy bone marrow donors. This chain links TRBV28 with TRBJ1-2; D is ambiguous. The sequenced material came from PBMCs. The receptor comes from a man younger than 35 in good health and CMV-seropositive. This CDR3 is CASRLGRNYGYTF. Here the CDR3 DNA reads TGTGCCAGCAGACTAGGACGGAACTATGGCTACACCTTC.